One and the same sample provided the 2 T cell receptor beta chains below, sequenced in a study of patients and donors after allogeneic stem cell transplantation. A single record per CDR3 protein comes from TCRdb applying MiXCR to the RT-PCR reads. Found here are approximately 220,000 distinct CDR3 sequences, 35% to 45% of them singletons; the top ten hold around 10%. Input material: blood, either unsorted or a sorted T cell fraction (not recorded which). All receptors come from a human donor who was either an allogeneic HSCT recipient or a stem cell or donor lymphocyte infusion donor (not recorded which). It is not recorded whose cells these are; they may come from a transplant donor.

This CDR3 reads CASSVDPGAGYGYTF. In DNA, the CDR3 is TGTGCCAGCAGCGTTGACCCGGGGGCCGGCTATGGCTACACCTTC. This chain connects TRBV9 to TRBJ1-2, with D perhaps matching TRBD1 (6 bases). V lost 2 bases to trimming and J lost 4 bases, with 15 bases between them. The CDR3 is made up of 15 amino acids. Germline V lookup: CDR1 SGDLS, CDR2 YYNGEE. The variable domain in full, completed from reference TRBV9 and TRBJ1-2, reads DSGVTQTPKHLITATGQRVTLRCSPRSGDLSVYWYQQSLDQGLQFLIQYYNGEERAKGNILERFSAQQFPDLHSELNLSSLELGDSALYFCASSVDPGAGYGYTFGSGTRLTVV.

The chain uses TRBV11-2 and TRBJ2-6, with a tentative D call TRBD1 (6 bases). V lost 1 base and J 0 bases, leaving 7 bases between the germline ends. Germline assignment: CDR1 SGHAT and CDR2 FQNNGV. This CDR3 has 16 amino acids. CDR3 coding DNA: TGTGCCAGCAGCTTAGGGACAGTCTCTGGGGCCAACGTCCTGACTTTC. Translating it yields CASSLGTVSGANVLTF.